This T cell receptor beta chain was captured in a study of blood T cell repertoires in COVID-19. Authors' analysis steps: Amplification from reference gene primers served as the basis for estimated nucleated cell counts. The assay was immunoSEQ multiplex PCR, and TCRdb's table has in-frame clones only and misses some. V and J calls and clone size are copied from that table; D and trimming were computed from the DNA. This sample has 200,000 to 300,000 clones; 80% to 90% occur once, and the top ten carry approximately 2%. CDR1 is SGHAT and CDR2 is FQDESV in the germline V gene (reference sequence). The CDR3 runs to 14 residues. Trimming cost V 2 bases and J 1 base, with 8 bases left between them.

The TCR originated in a man aged 25 to 40 with active or convalescent COVID-19. The sequenced sample consisted of peripheral blood. The chain is built from TRBV11-1 and TRBJ1-1; D may be TRBD1 (5 bases). The CDR3 region has the DNA TGTGCCAGCAGCTTACAGGGTCGGAACACTGAAGCTTTCTTT. Translating it yields CASSLQGRNTEAFF.